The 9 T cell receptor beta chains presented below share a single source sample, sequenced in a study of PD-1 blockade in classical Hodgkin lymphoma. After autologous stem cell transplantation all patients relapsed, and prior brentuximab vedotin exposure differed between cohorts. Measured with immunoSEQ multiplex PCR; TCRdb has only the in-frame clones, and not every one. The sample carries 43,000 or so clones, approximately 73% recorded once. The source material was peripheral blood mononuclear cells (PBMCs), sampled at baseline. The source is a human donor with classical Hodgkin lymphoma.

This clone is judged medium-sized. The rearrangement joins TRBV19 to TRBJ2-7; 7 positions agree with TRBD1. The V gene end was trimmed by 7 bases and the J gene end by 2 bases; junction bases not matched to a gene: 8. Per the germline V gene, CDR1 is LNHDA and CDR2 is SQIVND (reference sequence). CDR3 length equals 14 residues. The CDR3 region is CASTNRGSPYEQYF. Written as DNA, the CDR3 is TGTGCCAGTACCAACAGGGGATCCCCCTACGAGCAGTACTTC.

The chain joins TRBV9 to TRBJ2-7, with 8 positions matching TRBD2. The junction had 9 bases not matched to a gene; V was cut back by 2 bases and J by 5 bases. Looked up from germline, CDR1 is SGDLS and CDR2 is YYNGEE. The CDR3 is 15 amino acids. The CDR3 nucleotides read TGTGCCAGCAGCGTGGACGGCGGGGGGACGGACGAGCAGTACTTC. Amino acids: CASSVDGGGTDEQYF. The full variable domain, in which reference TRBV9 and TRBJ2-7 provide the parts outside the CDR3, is DSGVTQTPKHLITATGQRVTLRCSPRSGDLSVYWYQQSLDQGLQFLIQYYNGEERAKGNILERFSAQQFPDLHSELNLSSLELGDSALYFCASSVDGGGTDEQYFGPGTRLTVT.

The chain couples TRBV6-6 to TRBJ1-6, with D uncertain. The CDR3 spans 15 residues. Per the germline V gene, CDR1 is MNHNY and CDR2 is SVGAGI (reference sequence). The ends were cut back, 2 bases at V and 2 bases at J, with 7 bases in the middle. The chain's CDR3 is CASSYMLTYNSPLHF. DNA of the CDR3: TGTGCCAGCAGTTACATGTTGACCTATAATTCACCCCTCCACTTT.

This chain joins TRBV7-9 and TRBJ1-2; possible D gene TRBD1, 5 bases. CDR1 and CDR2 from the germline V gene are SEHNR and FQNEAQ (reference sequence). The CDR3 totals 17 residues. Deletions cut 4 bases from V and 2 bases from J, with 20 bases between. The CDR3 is CASSSTLSGMRNYGYTF. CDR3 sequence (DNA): TGTGCCAGCAGCTCAACTCTCTCAGGGATGCGAAACTATGGCTACACCTTC. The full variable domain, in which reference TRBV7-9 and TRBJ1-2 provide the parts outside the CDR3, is DTGVSQNPRHKITKRGQNVTFRCDPISEHNRLYWYRQTLGQGPEFLTYFQNEAQLEKSRLLSDRFSAERPKGSFSTLEIQRTEQGDSAMYLCASSSTLSGMRNYGYTFGSGTRLTVV.

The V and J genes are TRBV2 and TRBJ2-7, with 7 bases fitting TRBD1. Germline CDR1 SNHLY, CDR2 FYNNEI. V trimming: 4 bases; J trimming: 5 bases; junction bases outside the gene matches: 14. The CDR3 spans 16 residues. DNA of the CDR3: TGTGCCAGCAGTGGGCTTGGGCAGGGGGTTAAGGACGAGCAGTACTTC. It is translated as CASSGLGQGVKDEQYF.

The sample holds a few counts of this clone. CDR3 region: CASSVTGTGNTIYF. CDR3 sequence (DNA): TGTGCCAGCAGCGTAACAGGAACTGGAAACACCATATATTTT. This chain uses TRBV5-7 with TRBJ1-3, with a weak D call TRBD1 (5 bases). TRBV5-7 is an ORF, and what it does is uncertain. The CDR3 runs to 14 residues. Trimming pared 4 bases from V and 2 bases from J, leaving 10 bases between.

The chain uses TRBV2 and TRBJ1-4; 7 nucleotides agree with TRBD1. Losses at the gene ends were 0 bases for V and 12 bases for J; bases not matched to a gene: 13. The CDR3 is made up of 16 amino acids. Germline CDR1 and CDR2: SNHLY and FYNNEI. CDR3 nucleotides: TGTGCCAGCAGTGAAGCCCGGGGCAGGGGGATCGAGCAACTGTTTTTT. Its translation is CASSEARGRGIEQLFF.

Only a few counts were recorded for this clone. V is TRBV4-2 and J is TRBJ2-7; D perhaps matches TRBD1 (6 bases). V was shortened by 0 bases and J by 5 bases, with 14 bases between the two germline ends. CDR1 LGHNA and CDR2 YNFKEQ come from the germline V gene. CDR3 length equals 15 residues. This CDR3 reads CASSQEGRPGDEQYF. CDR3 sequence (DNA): TGTGCCAGCAGCCAAGAAGGGCGCCCAGGGGACGAGCAGTACTTC.

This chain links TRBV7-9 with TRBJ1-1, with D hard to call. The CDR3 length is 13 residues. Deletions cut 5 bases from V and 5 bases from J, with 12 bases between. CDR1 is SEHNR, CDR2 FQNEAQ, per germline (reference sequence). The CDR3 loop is CASSPSSNTEAFF. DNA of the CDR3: TGTGCCAGCAGCCCAAGTTCCAATACTGAAGCTTTCTTT.